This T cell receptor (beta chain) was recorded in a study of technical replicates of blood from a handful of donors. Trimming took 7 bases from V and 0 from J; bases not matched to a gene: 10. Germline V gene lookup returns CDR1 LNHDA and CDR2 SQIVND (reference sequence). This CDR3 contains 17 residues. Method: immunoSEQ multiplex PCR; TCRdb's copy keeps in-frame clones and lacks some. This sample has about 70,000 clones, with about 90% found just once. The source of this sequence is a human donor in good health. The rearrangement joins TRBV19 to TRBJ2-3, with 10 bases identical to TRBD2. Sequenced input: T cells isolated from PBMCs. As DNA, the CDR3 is TGTGCCAGTATAGGATGGACTAGCGGAGCTAGCACAGATACGCAGTATTTT. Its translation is CASIGWTSGASTDTQYF. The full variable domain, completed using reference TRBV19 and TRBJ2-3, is DGGITQSPKYLFRKEGQNVTLSCEQNLNHDAMYWYRQDPGQGLRLIYYSQIVNDFQKGDIAEGYSVSREKKESFPLTVTSAQKNPTAFYLCASIGWTSGASTDTQYFGPGTRLTVL.